The sample holds a few counts of the clone carrying this T cell receptor beta chain. Its target is unknown. The CDR3 consists of 14 residues. Germline CDR1 is DFQATT and CDR2 is SNEGSKA (reference sequence). V was pared by 3 bases and J by 1 base, with 5 bases of the junction left unmatched. Some clones are missing from TCRdb's copy, which holds only in-frame ones; the method was immunoSEQ multiplex PCR. Of roughly 85,000 clones in the sample, nearly 90% are singletons; the top ten hold roughly 5.1%. This entry belongs to a study of T cell responses to AZD1222 COVID-19 vaccine. Overall study results and limits: Most donors were white British and more were female, and clonal diversity was possibly underestimated. Distributed over spike, vaccine-associated CD4 TCRs predominated at 160-218 and 743-854. Just five or six AZD1222 recipients were seropositive at baseline.

The sequence derives from an adult in good health. J is TRBJ1-1 and V is TRBV20-1; 7 bases fit TRBD1. The input for sequencing was peripheral blood, taken on day 0 of MenACWY control vaccination. CDR3 region: CSASSGGWNTEAFF. CDR3 nucleotides: TGCAGTGCTAGTTCAGGGGGTTGGAACACTGAAGCTTTCTTT.